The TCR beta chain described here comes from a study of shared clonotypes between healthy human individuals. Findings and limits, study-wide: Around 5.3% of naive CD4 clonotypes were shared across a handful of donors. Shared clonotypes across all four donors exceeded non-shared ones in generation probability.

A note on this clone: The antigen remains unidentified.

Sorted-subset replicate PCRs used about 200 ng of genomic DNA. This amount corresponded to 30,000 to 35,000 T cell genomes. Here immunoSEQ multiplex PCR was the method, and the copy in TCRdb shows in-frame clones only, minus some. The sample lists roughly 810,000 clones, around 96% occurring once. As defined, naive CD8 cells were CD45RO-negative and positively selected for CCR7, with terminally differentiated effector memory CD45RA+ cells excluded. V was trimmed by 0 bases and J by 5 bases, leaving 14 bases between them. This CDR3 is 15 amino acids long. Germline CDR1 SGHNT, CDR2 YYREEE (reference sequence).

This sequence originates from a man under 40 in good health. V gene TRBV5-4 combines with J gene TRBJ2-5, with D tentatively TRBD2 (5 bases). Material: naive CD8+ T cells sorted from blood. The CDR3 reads CASSLDPGLVETQYF. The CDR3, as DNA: TGTGCCAGCAGCTTGGACCCCGGACTTGTCGAGACCCAGTACTTC. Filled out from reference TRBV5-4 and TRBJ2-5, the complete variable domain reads ETGVTQSPTHLIKTRGQQVTLRCSSQSGHNTVSWYQQALGQGPQFIFQYYREEENGRGNFPPRFSGLQFPNYSSELNVNALELDDSALYLCASSLDPGLVETQYFGPGTRLLVL.